These 21 T cell receptor beta chains were all obtained from the same sample, sequenced in a study of cytomegalovirus exposure and HLA in healthy donors. It was with 60 Vbeta and 13 Jbeta primers that the PCR ran. TCRdb's table, derived via immunoSEQ multiplex PCR, lists solely in-frame clones and lacks some. The data contain roughly 180,000 clones, over 80% of them singletons. The sequencing sample was made of PBMCs. The receptor source for this set is a girl aged 10-17 years in good health and CMV-seropositive.

For the CDR3, the DNA is TGTGCCAGCAGTAGGGACAGGGTCGACGAGCAGTACTTC. Translated, it gives CASSRDRVDEQYF. V is TRBV5-8 and J is TRBJ2-7, with TRBD1 identical over 9 bases. Germline V gene sequence: CDR1 SGHTS, CDR2 YDEGEE. CDR3 size: 13 residues. J lost 5 bases, V lost 5 bases, and 5 bases had no gene match.

About this clone itself: At the DNA level, this CDR3 is encoded by other sequences in the same sample as well. V is TRBV18 and J is TRBJ1-5; TRBD1 agrees at 7 bases. The J segment lost 6 bases and the V segment lost 3 bases, leaving 2 bases of the junction unmatched. Germline values: CDR1 KGHSH, CDR2 LQKENI. CDR3 length equals 13 residues. For the CDR3, the DNA is TGTGCCAGCTCACCGGGACAGCGTCAGCCCCAGCATTTT. Protein sequence: CASSPGQRQPQHF.

The V call is TRBV11-2, the J call TRBJ2-3; no clear D. Per germline, CDR1 SGHAT and CDR2 FQNNGV. The CDR3 spans 14 residues. V was pared by 5 bases and J by 2 bases, with 11 bases between. CDR3 residues: CASSRDWSTDTQYF. In DNA form, the CDR3 reads TGTGCCAGCAGCCGAGACTGGTCCACAGATACGCAGTATTTT.

The chain recombines TRBV6-5 with TRBJ2-5; D is possibly TRBD2 (5 bases). V was clipped by 6 bases and J by 5 bases, with 7 bases between them. The CDR3 is 11 amino acids. CDR1 and CDR2 (germline): MNHEY, SVGAGI. The CDR3 nucleotides read TGTGCCAGCAGACTAGGGGAGACCCAGTACTTC. Translation: CASRLGETQYF.

The chain uses TRBV10-2 and TRBJ2-1; 12 bases line up with TRBD2. This CDR3 is 19 amino acids long. Germline V lookup: CDR1 WSHSY, CDR2 SAAADI. V lost 5 bases and J lost 2; bases outside the gene matches: 13. The CDR3 DNA follows: TGCGCCAGCAGTAGGTCCGGGGCCACTAGCGGGAGGACCTACAATGAGCAGTTCTTC. The encoded protein is CASSRSGATSGRTYNEQFF.

The rearrangement joins TRBV7-9 to TRBJ2-7, with 7 bases fitting TRBD1. Germline V CDR1 and CDR2: SEHNR, FQNEAQ (reference sequence). This CDR3 has 14 amino acids. The trim removed 5 bases at V and 2 bases at J, leaving 6 bases unmatched. CDR3 nucleotide sequence: TGTGCCAGCAGCGCGACAGGGAACCCCTACGAGCAGTACTTC. Its protein product is CASSATGNPYEQYF. The variable domain in full, completed from reference TRBV7-9 and TRBJ2-7, reads DTGVSQNPRHKITKRGQNVTFRCDPISEHNRLYWYRQTLGQGPEFLTYFQNEAQLEKSRLLSDRFSAERPKGSFSTLEIQRTEQGDSAMYLCASSATGNPYEQYFGPGTRLTVT.

The J gene is TRBJ2-3, the V gene TRBV12-5; TRBD2 might be the D (5 bases). This CDR3 has 17 residues. CDR1 is LGHNT and CDR2 is FRNRAP in the germline V gene. Trimming cost V 3 bases and J 2 bases, with 18 bases left between them. This CDR3 reads CASGFFTADSFTDTQYF. The CDR3 nucleotides read TGTGCTAGTGGTTTCTTCACGGCGGACTCCTTCACAGATACGCAGTATTTT.

This sequence joins TRBV28 and TRBJ1-1, with D possibly matching TRBD1 (6 bases). Germline-derived CDR1 and CDR2 are MDHEN and SYDVKM. This CDR3 has 15 residues. V lost 4 bases and J 3 bases, leaving 15 bases between the germline ends. This CDR3 reads CASSSYRAVDTEAFF. For the CDR3, the DNA is TGTGCCAGCAGTTCCTACAGGGCCGTGGACACTGAAGCTTTCTTT.

The chain is built from TRBV6-5 and TRBJ2-3; 14 positions agree with TRBD2. The CDR3 has 16 residues. Per the germline V gene, CDR1 is MNHEY and CDR2 is SVGAGI. The V gene end was trimmed by 4 bases and the J gene end by 4 bases; junction bases not matched to a gene: 4. The CDR3 DNA reads as TGTGCCAGCAGTTCTCAGACTAGCGGGAGGGCAGATACGCAGTATTTT. Protein product: CASSSQTSGRADTQYF.

This sequence joins TRBV30 and TRBJ1-2, with D maybe TRBD1 (5 bases). Germline assignment: CDR1 GTSNPN and CDR2 SVGIG (reference sequence). The length of the CDR3 is 13 residues. Trimming stripped 1 base from V and 7 bases from J, with 13 bases between. This chain's CDR3 is CAWSEGVQGGYTF. In DNA, the CDR3 is TGTGCCTGGAGTGAAGGCGTTCAGGGTGGCTACACCTTC.

This sequence joins TRBV18 and TRBJ2-1; 12 bases are a match to TRBD2. The ends lost 4 bases at V and 7 bases at J; junction bases unmatched: 8. Per the germline V gene, CDR1 is KGHSH and CDR2 is LQKENI. The CDR3 is 16 amino acids. The CDR3 DNA reads as TGTGCCAGCTCACTACTAGCGGGAGGCCCCCAAAATGAGCAGTTCTTC. Amino acids: CASSLLAGGPQNEQFF.

The chain combines TRBV15 with TRBJ1-2, with no clear D. The V gene's germline CDR1 is LNHNV and CDR2 YYDKDF (reference sequence). V lost 0 bases and J lost 4, with 12 bases in between. The CDR3 is 15 amino acids. The CDR3 DNA sequence: TGTGCCACCAGCAGAGATATCGAGCGTACCTATGGCTACACCTTC. This encodes CATSRDIERTYGYTF.

J is TRBJ1-1 and V is TRBV18; unclear D gene. Trimming took 0 bases from V and 2 from J, leaving 10 bases between them. This CDR3 contains 15 residues. From germline, CDR1 is KGHSH and CDR2 LQKENI. The CDR3 DNA is TGTGCCAGCTCACCACCGTACAGCCGTAACACTGAAGCTTTCTTT. Its translation is CASSPPYSRNTEAFF. The full variable domain, rest sourced from reference TRBV18 and TRBJ1-1, is NAGVMQNPRHLVRRRGQEARLRCSPMKGHSHVYWYRQLPEEGLKFMVYLQKENIIDESGMPKERFSAEFPKEGPSILRIQQVVRGDSAAYFCASSPPYSRNTEAFFGQGTRLTVV.

The chain combines TRBV19 with TRBJ1-5; 10 bases line up with TRBD1. J was trimmed by 6 bases and V by 1 base; bases with no gene match: 3. Looked up from germline, CDR1 is LNHDA and CDR2 is SQIVND (reference sequence). The CDR3 sequence is 15 residues long. The CDR3 is CASSIVRDRGQPQHF. CDR3 coding DNA: TGTGCCAGTAGTATAGTCCGGGACAGGGGTCAGCCCCAGCATTTT.

The V and J genes are TRBV15 and TRBJ2-5; a weak D match, TRBD1 (6 bases). CDR1 is LNHNV and CDR2 is YYDKDF in the germline V gene (reference sequence). V lost 0 bases to trimming and J lost 5 bases, with 13 bases between them. CDR3 length: 15 amino acids. The CDR3 is CATSRDRRGRETQYF. The CDR3 DNA reads as TGTGCCACCAGCAGAGATCGCAGGGGAAGGGAGACCCAGTACTTC. Looking up the rest from reference TRBV15 and TRBJ2-5 gives the full variable domain: DAMVIQNPRYQVTQFGKPVTLSCSQTLNHNVMYWYQQKSSQAPKLLFHYYDKDFNNEADTPDNFQSRRPNTSFCFLDIRSPGLGDTAMYLCATSRDRRGRETQYFGPGTRLLVL.

The gene calls are TRBV6-5 and TRBJ2-5; 8 nucleotides agree with TRBD1. The CDR3 sequence is 15 residues long. Germline CDR1 MNHEY, CDR2 SVGAGI. V shed 0 bases and J 5 bases; nucleotides not matched to a gene: 5. DNA of the CDR3: TGTGCCAGCAGTTACTCACAGGGGGGTGTGGAGACCCAGTACTTC. Protein sequence: CASSYSQGGVETQYF.

The chain carries TRBV7-2 and TRBJ1-3; D is possibly TRBD1 (5 bases). The CDR3 has 15 residues. Germline V gene sequence: CDR1 SGHTA, CDR2 FQGNSA. Trimming cost V 1 base and J 0 bases, with 7 bases left between them. The DNA for the CDR3 is TGTGCCAGCAGCTTAGGGGGCAGCTCTGGAAACACCATATATTTT. Protein product: CASSLGGSSGNTIYF.

The count of this clone is one. The chain recombines TRBV4-1 with TRBJ2-7; D perhaps matches TRBD2 (6 bases). The CDR3 is 18 residues long. Germline V gene data show CDR1 as MGHRA and CDR2 as YSYEKL. Deletions cut 4 bases from V and 3 bases from J, with 25 bases between. The CDR3 coding sequence is TGCGCCAGCAGCCCAGAAACGCCGTGGTCCCGGGGGAACTACGAGCAGTACTTC. It encodes CASSPETPWSRGNYEQYF.

This clone was counted once. The chain is built from TRBV11-2 and TRBJ1-2; D uncertain. The CDR3 is 16 residues long. V shed 1 base and J shed 4 bases, with 16 bases lying between them. Germline V gives CDR1 SGHAT, CDR2 FQNNGV. CDR3 residues: CASSLALHRPSYGYTF. CDR3 in DNA: TGTGCCAGCAGCTTAGCGCTCCACCGCCCGAGCTATGGCTACACCTTC.

The chain employs TRBV5-1 and TRBJ1-3, with unresolved D. Trimming shortened V by 0 bases and J by 0 bases, and 16 bases separated the two germline ends. CDR1 is SGHRS and CDR2 is YFSETQ in the germline V gene. The CDR3 runs to 18 residues. Here the CDR3 reads CASSLVSSDFPSGNTIYF. The CDR3 nucleotides are TGCGCCAGCAGCTTGGTCTCTTCTGACTTCCCCTCTGGAAACACCATATATTTT.

The J gene is TRBJ1-4, the V gene TRBV18; a weak D match, TRBD1 (6 bases). The CDR3 is made up of 16 amino acids. Germline CDR1 and CDR2: KGHSH and LQKENI. Trimming shortened V by 3 bases and J by 5 bases, and 16 bases separated the two germline ends. The CDR3 is CASSPTLAGANEKLFF. The CDR3 DNA follows: TGTGCCAGCTCACCCACCCTCGCGGGGGCGAATGAAAAACTGTTTTTT. Full variable domain (rest looked up from reference TRBV18 and TRBJ1-4): NAGVMQNPRHLVRRRGQEARLRCSPMKGHSHVYWYRQLPEEGLKFMVYLQKENIIDESGMPKERFSAEFPKEGPSILRIQQVVRGDSAAYFCASSPTLAGANEKLFFGSGTQLSVL.